The 26 T cell receptor beta chains below all came from one sample that was sequenced in a study of T cell responses to AZD1222 COVID-19 vaccine. Repertoires were generated with immunoSEQ multiplex PCR, while TCRdb's copy carries only in-frame clones and drops some. This sample has about 110,000 clones, with roughly nine tenths found just once. The material was peripheral blood, obtained on day 0 of AZD1222 vaccination. All receptors derive from an adult in good health.

The rearrangement links TRBV9 to TRBJ2-3, with D perhaps matching TRBD1 or TRBD2 (6 bases each). Germline-derived CDR1 and CDR2 are SGDLS and YYNGEE. This CDR3 has 14 amino acids. The V gene lost 0 bases and the J gene lost 5 bases, with 10 bases spanning the gap. The CDR3 DNA reads TGTGCCAGCAGCGTAGTACGGGGGCGAGATACGCAGTATTTT. This gives the protein CASSVVRGRDTQYF.

The chain carries TRBV28 and TRBJ2-7; tentatively, D is TRBD2 (7 bases). Per the germline V gene, CDR1 is MDHEN and CDR2 is SYDVKM. The ends were cut back, 3 bases at V and 6 bases at J, with 18 bases in the middle. The CDR3 length is 15 residues. For the CDR3, the DNA is TGTGCCAGCAGTTTTTTTGGCGGGGGCCGGGGCGAGCAGTACTTC. This gives the protein CASSFFGGGRGEQYF.

Written as DNA, the CDR3 is TGTGCCAGCGGATACATGAGGGACACTGAAGCTTTCTTT. It codes for CASGYMRDTEAFF. The chain employs TRBV19 and TRBJ1-1; no clear D gene. Germline CDR1 and CDR2: LNHDA and SQIVND (reference sequence). The CDR3 is 13 amino acids. The germline V and J ends were trimmed by 9 bases and 3 bases, with 14 bases remaining between them.

J is TRBJ1-6 and V is TRBV5-4; 10 nucleotides align to TRBD1. Trimming at V came to 4 bases and at J to 5 bases, leaving 3 bases not matched to a gene. Germline V gives CDR1 SGHNT, CDR2 YYREEE (reference sequence). CDR3 length: 15 residues. The CDR3 DNA sequence: TGTGCCAGCAGCGTGGGACAGGGGAATAATTCACCCCTCCACTTT. It encodes CASSVGQGNNSPLHF.

The chain is built from TRBV5-1 and TRBJ2-6; TRBD1 aligns across 8 bases. Germline CDR1 reads SGHRS; CDR2 reads YFSETQ. J gave up 2 bases and V 4 bases, and 8 bases lay outside the gene matches. This CDR3 has 17 amino acids. CDR3 DNA: TGCGCCAGCAGCCCCGGGACAGGACGAACTGGGGCCAACGTCCTGACTTTC. Amino acids: CASSPGTGRTGANVLTF.

CDR3 loop: CASSRGPDTGELFF. The CDR3 nucleotides read TGCGCCAGCTCCCGGGGGCCCGACACCGGGGAGCTGTTTTTT. The rearrangement joins TRBV4-1 to TRBJ2-2; either TRBD1 or TRBD2 may supply D (6 bases each). Trimming stripped 8 bases from V and 3 bases from J, with 13 bases between. This CDR3 comprises 14 residues. The germline CDR1 and CDR2 sequences are MGHRA and YSYEKL.

CDR3: CASSPLHGYTF. The CDR3 nucleotides read TGTGCCAGCAGCCCCCTCCATGGCTACACCTTC. The chain couples TRBV4-2 to TRBJ1-2; D call uncertain. This CDR3 comprises 11 residues. The V end was cut by 4 bases, the J end by 6 bases, with 6 bases between. Germline CDR1 is LGHNA and CDR2 is YNFKEQ.

The chain combines TRBV7-2 with TRBJ1-2; D ambiguous. The CDR3 is made up of 11 amino acids. Per germline, CDR1 SGHTA and CDR2 FQGNSA. Between the trimmed V and J ends, which lost 5 bases and 7 bases, there was a span of 8 bases. This chain's CDR3 is CASSVHGGYTF. The CDR3, as DNA: TGTGCCAGCAGCGTGCATGGTGGCTACACCTTC.

This clone was counted a single time. V usage is TRBV7-6 and J usage is TRBJ2-1, with 11 bases aligning to TRBD2. Germline V CDR1 and CDR2: SGHVS, FNYEAQ. Unmatched junction bases numbered 10, after V lost 6 bases and J lost 6 bases. This CDR3 is built from 16 residues. The CDR3 is CASRASGTSGANEQFF. As DNA, the CDR3 is TGTGCCAGCAGAGCGTCCGGGACTAGCGGTGCCAATGAGCAGTTCTTC.

This clone came up once. Written as DNA, the CDR3 is TGTGCCAGCAGCCAAGAGGGGCAGGTACATTCACCCCTCCACTTT. Encoded protein: CASSQEGQVHSPLHF. The V gene is TRBV4-2, the J gene TRBJ1-6, with D possibly TRBD1 on 5 matching bases. The CDR3 is 15 amino acids. V lost 0 bases and J lost 8, with 11 bases in between. Per germline, CDR1 LGHNA and CDR2 YNFKEQ.

In DNA form, the CDR3 reads TGTGCCAGCAGCTTGGGGCTAGCGGGGAACACCGGGGAGCTGTTTTTT. This gives the protein CASSLGLAGNTGELFF. J is TRBJ2-2 and V is TRBV5-4; 8 positions agree with TRBD2. The CDR3 contains 16 residues. Germline CDR1 is SGHNT and CDR2 is YYREEE (reference sequence). With 0 bases clipped from V and 1 base from J, the junction kept 2 bases outside the gene matches.

The J gene is TRBJ2-7, the V gene TRBV19; 7 nucleotides agree with TRBD1. CDR3 length: 12 amino acids. After removal of 5 bases from V and 4 bases from J, the junction contained 2 bases not matched to a gene. Germline V gives CDR1 LNHDA, CDR2 SQIVND (reference sequence). This CDR3 reads CASSSDRYEQYF. The DNA for the CDR3 is TGTGCCAGTAGTTCGGACAGGTACGAGCAGTACTTC.

The rearrangement links TRBV21-1 to TRBJ2-5. TRBV21-1 is marked as a pseudogene. The CDR3 is made up of 16 amino acids. CDR3 nucleotide sequence: TGTGCCAGCAGCTTGGGGCGAGGGGGGATAAAGCGGACCCAGTACTTC. It yields the protein CASSLGRGGIKRTQYF.

As concerns this clone: This specimen includes other DNA sequences encoding the same CDR3. This rearrangement joins TRBV5-1 to TRBJ1-1; 9 bases are a match to TRBD1. V lost 5 bases and J lost 4; bases outside the gene matches: 6. Germline V lookup: CDR1 SGHRS, CDR2 YFSETQ. This CDR3 spans 14 amino acids. The CDR3 loop is CASSPQGAGTEAFF. The CDR3 region has the DNA TGCGCCAGCAGTCCACAGGGGGCGGGCACTGAAGCTTTCTTT.

The chain has TRBV6-6 and TRBJ1-2; 10 bases map to TRBD1. V lost 0 bases and J lost 3; bases outside the gene matches: 4. The CDR3 consists of 16 residues. Germline V lookup: CDR1 MNHNY, CDR2 SVGAGI (reference sequence). CDR3 residues: CASSYSDRGSDYGYTF. The CDR3 DNA reads as TGTGCCAGCAGTTACTCGGACAGGGGGTCGGACTATGGCTACACCTTC.

J is TRBJ1-4 and V is TRBV12-3 or TRBV12-4, with a possible D match to TRBD1 (5 bases). The V end was cut by 10 bases, the J end by 0 bases, with 9 bases between. There are 13 residues in the CDR3. CDR3 in amino acids: CAIRGATNEKLFF. The CDR3 DNA sequence: TGTGCCATCCGGGGGGCAACTAATGAAAAACTGTTTTTT.

This chain uses TRBV7-2 with TRBJ2-3; 12 nucleotides agree with TRBD2. J lost 3 bases, V lost 5 bases, and 3 bases had no gene match. The germline CDR1 and CDR2 sequences are SGHTA and FQGNSA. The CDR3 totals 15 residues. In DNA form, the CDR3 reads TGTGCCAGCAGCCCTAGCGGGGGGGGTACAGATACGCAGTATTTT. The encoded protein is CASSPSGGGTDTQYF.

The chain employs TRBV30 and TRBJ2-1, with 15 bases that match TRBD2. Germline V gene sequence: CDR1 GTSNPN, CDR2 SVGIG (reference sequence). V was clipped by 5 bases and J by 10 bases; unmatched bases: 9. The CDR3 loop spans 15 amino acids. Here the CDR3 reads CAWRPGLAGGGEQFF. CDR3 sequence (DNA): TGTGCCTGGCGGCCGGGACTAGCGGGGGGAGGAGAGCAGTTCTTC.

The CDR3 spells CASSLLTGATYGYTF. In nucleotides, the CDR3 is TGTGCCAGCAGCTTGCTCACAGGGGCCACCTATGGCTACACCTTC. The rearrangement joins TRBV5-8 to TRBJ1-2; 7 bases map to TRBD1. V lost 1 base, J lost 4 bases, and 7 bases stayed unmatched. In germline, CDR1 is SGHTS, CDR2 YDEGEE. The CDR3 runs to 15 residues. Supplemented by reference TRBV5-8 and TRBJ1-2, the full variable domain reads EAGVTQSPTHLIKTRGQQATLRCSPISGHTSVYWYQQALGLGLQFLLWYDEGEERNRGNFPPRFSGRQFPNYSSELNVNALELEDSALYLCASSLLTGATYGYTFGSGTRLTVV.

This clone appeared a single time. J is TRBJ1-3 and V is TRBV5-4; D gene unclear. The V and J ends lost 0 bases and 7 bases respectively, with 14 bases between them. The germline CDR1 and CDR2 sequences are SGHNT and YYREEE (reference sequence). The CDR3 totals 15 residues. The CDR3 DNA is TGTGCCAGCAGCTTGGACACCCGAATGGGGAACACCATATATTTT. Translating gives CASSLDTRMGNTIYF.

J is TRBJ2-7 and V is TRBV19; 8 bases agree with TRBD1. Germline V gene data show CDR1 as LNHDA and CDR2 as SQIVND (reference sequence). The CDR3 is 16 residues long. The trim removed 4 bases at V and 3 bases at J, leaving 11 bases unmatched. CDR3 sequence reads: CASSNRRTGRGYEQYF. The CDR3, as DNA: TGTGCCAGTAGTAATAGGCGGACAGGGAGAGGCTACGAGCAGTACTTC.

This rearrangement joins TRBV7-2 to TRBJ2-7; 8 nucleotides agree with TRBD1. This CDR3 region has 14 residues. Germline V gene data show CDR1 as SGHTA and CDR2 as FQGNSA. V was clipped by 5 bases and J by 2 bases; unmatched bases: 5. CDR3 residues: CASSERTGPYEQYF. The CDR3 nucleotides are TGTGCCAGCAGCGAGAGGACAGGGCCCTACGAGCAGTACTTC.

The V call is TRBV6-5, the J call TRBJ1-1; the D is unclear. This CDR3 is 13 amino acids long. Germline CDR1 MNHEY, CDR2 SVGAGI. V lost 0 bases to trimming and J lost 7 bases, with 9 bases between them. CDR3 in amino acids: CASSYSGGLEAFF. CDR3 coding DNA: TGTGCCAGCAGTTACTCAGGTGGCCTTGAAGCTTTCTTT.

This chain uses TRBV19 with TRBJ1-1; D might be TRBD1 (5 bases). CDR3 length: 13 residues. V lost 6 bases to trimming and J lost 11 bases, with 19 bases between them. CDR1 and CDR2 (germline): LNHDA, SQIVND (reference sequence). CDR3 region: CASRPDRLQRAFF. For the CDR3, the DNA is TGTGCCAGTAGGCCCGACAGACTTCAGAGGGCTTTCTTT.

The chain recombines TRBV25-1 with TRBJ2-5; possibly TRBD2 for D (6 bases). The germline CDR1 and CDR2 sequences are MGHDK and SYGVNS. There are 15 residues in the CDR3. Trimming removed 6 bases at V and 4 bases at J, with 18 bases between. This CDR3 reads CASSPFASAAETQYF. The CDR3 DNA reads as TGTGCCAGCAGCCCTTTTGCTAGCGCGGCAGAGACCCAGTACTTC.

This rearrangement joins TRBV30 to TRBJ1-5; a possible D gene is TRBD1 (5 bases). The germline gives CDR1 GTSNPN, CDR2 SVGIG (reference sequence). Trimming pared 5 bases from V and 4 bases from J, leaving 15 bases between. The CDR3 loop spans 14 amino acids. The CDR3 is CAWSRGVGNQPQHF. The CDR3, as DNA: TGTGCCTGGTCCCGGGGCGTGGGGAATCAGCCCCAGCATTTT.